A selection of T cell receptor beta chains follows, all from one sample in a study of T-cell reconstitution after alpha-beta-depleted transplantation in children. TCRdb independently ran MiXCR on the PCR reads; one entry per CDR3 protein. Here the sample spans 490,000 or so distinct CDR3 sequences, roughly a tenth being singletons. Sequenced here: PBMCs, sampled before TCRalphabeta/CD19-depleted stem cell transplant. The receptor set was obtained from a child between 2 and 9 years old with inherited bone marrow failure, due to receive a stem cell transplant. The CDR3 runs from the conserved cysteine through the conserved F or W. Each record gives: D gene, V gene, clone size, J gene, CDR3 DNA, CDR3 protein. A D gene is named only where the DNA matches it firmly. Some rows have no size entry. The others give once, few or many, or a class for an expanded clone.

d_call: TRBD1; v_call: TRBV12-3/TRBV12-4; clone_size: many; j_call: TRBJ1-3; cdr3_nt: TGTGCCAGCAGTACCCTTTACAGTACAGGGGGTAGGGGAAACACCATATATTTT; cdr3_aa: CASSTLYSTGGRGNTIYF
d_call: TRBD2; v_call: TRBV20-1; clone_size: few; j_call: TRBJ2-3; cdr3_nt: TGCAGTGCTCCGCGGGAGTCCCGCACAGATACGCAGTATTTT; cdr3_aa: CSAPRESRTDTQYF
d_call: TRBD1; v_call: TRBV28; clone_size: many; j_call: TRBJ2-5; cdr3_nt: TGTGCCAGCAGTTTGTATCAGACAGGGCTACAAGAGACCCAGTACTTC; cdr3_aa: CASSLYQTGLQETQYF
d_call: .; v_call: TRBV6-4; clone_size: many; j_call: TRBJ2-2; cdr3_nt: TGTGCCAGCAGCCCCGGGAGCACCGGGGAGCTGTTTTTT; cdr3_aa: CASSPGSTGELFF
d_call: .; v_call: TRBV12-3/TRBV12-4; clone_size: many; j_call: TRBJ2-1; cdr3_nt: TGTGCCAGCATCAACCGGGACTACAATGAGCAGTTCTTC; cdr3_aa: CASINRDYNEQFF
d_call: TRBD2; v_call: TRBV12-3/TRBV12-4; clone_size: many; j_call: TRBJ2-1; cdr3_nt: TGTGCCAGCAGTACCCTAGCGGGAGTGGATGAGCAGTTCTTC; cdr3_aa: CASSTLAGVDEQFF
d_call: .; v_call: TRBV3-1; clone_size: many; j_call: TRBJ2-5; cdr3_nt: TGTGCCAGCAGCCGGGAGGGAGGGGGCGCGAAGACCCAGTACTTC; cdr3_aa: CASSREGGGAKTQYF
d_call: .; v_call: TRBV15; clone_size: many; j_call: TRBJ2-7; cdr3_nt: TGTGCCACCAGCAGAGGCAGTACCACCTACGAGCAGTACTTC; cdr3_aa: CATSRGSTTYEQYF
d_call: .; v_call: TRBV20-1; clone_size: many; j_call: TRBJ1-3; cdr3_nt: TGCAGTGCTAGAGCCCCGGGGCCTGGAAACACCATATATTTT; cdr3_aa: CSARAPGPGNTIYF
d_call: TRBD2; v_call: TRBV24-1; clone_size: .; j_call: TRBJ2-1; cdr3_nt: TGTGGCGCCAGTGATGGGGACCCCAATACCGGGACAGCCAGCGGGAGGGCCTACAATGAGCAGTTCTTC; cdr3_aa: CGASDGDPNTGTASGRAYNEQFF
d_call: TRBD1; v_call: TRBV3-1; clone_size: .; j_call: TRBJ2-7; cdr3_nt: TGTGCCAGCAGCCCATGGACAGGGACCCTTGGCGAGCAGTACTTC; cdr3_aa: CASSPWTGTLGEQYF
d_call: TRBD1; v_call: TRBV12-3/TRBV12-4; clone_size: many; j_call: TRBJ1-5; cdr3_nt: TGTGCCAGCACCCAGGGGGCGACAGTCCAGCCCCAGCATTTT; cdr3_aa: CASTQGATVQPQHF
d_call: TRBD1; v_call: TRBV7-9; clone_size: .; j_call: TRBJ1-4; cdr3_nt: TGTGCCAGCAGCTTACGGAGACAGGGTGCGGATGAAAAACTGTTTTTT; cdr3_aa: CASSLRRQGADEKLFF
d_call: .; v_call: TRBV5-1; clone_size: many; j_call: TRBJ1-1; cdr3_nt: TGCGCCAGCAGCTTATCAGGGGTGGCCACTGAAGCTTTCTTT; cdr3_aa: CASSLSGVATEAFF
d_call: .; v_call: TRBV12-3/TRBV12-4; clone_size: few; j_call: TRBJ2-1; cdr3_nt: TGTGCCAGCAGTTTAGCCCTAGGTTATAGTTTCTTC; cdr3_aa: CASSLALGYSFF
d_call: .; v_call: TRBV12-3/TRBV12-4; clone_size: few; j_call: TRBJ2-7; cdr3_nt: TGTGCCAGCAGTTGGTTCGGAGGGAGCGAGCAGTACTTC; cdr3_aa: CASSWFGGSEQYF
d_call: TRBD1; v_call: TRBV14; clone_size: many; j_call: TRBJ2-7; cdr3_nt: TGTGCCAGCAGCCGGGGACAGGAGTACTACGAGCAGTACTTC; cdr3_aa: CASSRGQEYYEQYF
d_call: TRBD2; v_call: TRBV7-1; clone_size: once; j_call: TRBJ2-7; cdr3_nt: TGTGCCAGCAGCTACCCGGGACTAGGAGGATACGAGCTGTACTTC; cdr3_aa: CASSYPGLGGYELYF
d_call: TRBD1; v_call: TRBV12-3/TRBV12-4; clone_size: many; j_call: TRBJ1-2; cdr3_nt: TGTGCCAGCAGTCGTCCCGGGACAGGAAACCCGGGGGGCTACACCTTC; cdr3_aa: CASSRPGTGNPGGYTF
d_call: TRBD1; v_call: TRBV9; clone_size: many; j_call: TRBJ2-2; cdr3_nt: TGTGCCAGCAGCGTAGAGGGGGCTGACGGGGAGCTGTTTTTT; cdr3_aa: CASSVEGADGELFF
d_call: .; v_call: TRBV15; clone_size: many; j_call: TRBJ2-1; cdr3_nt: TGTGCCACCAGCAGATTGAGGCTAGCGAACAATGAGCAGTTCTTC; cdr3_aa: CATSRLRLANNEQFF
d_call: TRBD2; v_call: TRBV11-2; clone_size: many; j_call: TRBJ2-1; cdr3_nt: TGTGCCAGCAGCCCCGCCCCGGGACTAGCGGGAGTTTTCTACAATGAGCAGTTCTTC; cdr3_aa: CASSPAPGLAGVFYNEQFF
d_call: .; v_call: TRBV27; clone_size: many; j_call: TRBJ2-7; cdr3_nt: TGTGCCAGCAACGCTTGGGGGAAGGCTTACGAGCAGTACTTC; cdr3_aa: CASNAWGKAYEQYF
d_call: .; v_call: TRBV5-5; clone_size: many; j_call: TRBJ2-1; cdr3_nt: TGTGCCAGCAGCTTGGAGCTAGCGTCGTTCTCCTACAATGAGCAGTTCTTC; cdr3_aa: CASSLELASFSYNEQFF
d_call: TRBD2; v_call: TRBV20-1; clone_size: many; j_call: TRBJ2-2; cdr3_nt: TGCAGTGCTAGATCCCTAGCGGGAGGGAACACCGGGGAGCTGTTTTTT; cdr3_aa: CSARSLAGGNTGELFF
d_call: .; v_call: TRBV5-5; clone_size: few; j_call: TRBJ2-7; cdr3_nt: TGTGCCAGCAGCTTTCCCCGAACCGAGCAGTACTTC; cdr3_aa: CASSFPRTEQYF
d_call: .; v_call: TRBV7-2; clone_size: many; j_call: TRBJ2-2; cdr3_nt: TGTGCCAGCAGTAAGGGGACTCTTTCCGGGGAGCTGTTTTTT; cdr3_aa: CASSKGTLSGELFF
d_call: .; v_call: TRBV20-1; clone_size: many; j_call: TRBJ2-7; cdr3_nt: TGCAGTGCTACCAGGGACTTTCCCTACGAGCAGTACTTC; cdr3_aa: CSATRDFPYEQYF
d_call: TRBD1; v_call: TRBV11-2; clone_size: many; j_call: TRBJ1-4; cdr3_nt: TGTGCCAGCAGCTCATGGACAGGTGACGATGAAAAACTGTTTTTT; cdr3_aa: CASSSWTGDDEKLFF
d_call: TRBD2; v_call: TRBV4-2; clone_size: many; j_call: TRBJ2-1; cdr3_nt: TGTGCCAGCAGCCGGCGGGAGGGCACAAGTGAGCAGTTCTTC; cdr3_aa: CASSRREGTSEQFF
d_call: .; v_call: TRBV18; clone_size: .; j_call: TRBJ2-7; cdr3_nt: TGTGCCAGCTCACCGGGGTTCCCGAAAGGTGTAGAGCAGTACTTC; cdr3_aa: CASSPGFPKGVEQYF
d_call: .; v_call: TRBV28; clone_size: medium-sized; j_call: TRBJ2-1; cdr3_nt: TGTGCCAGCAGTTTAGACGGAGTCTACAATGAGCAGTTCTTC; cdr3_aa: CASSLDGVYNEQFF
d_call: TRBD2; v_call: TRBV28; clone_size: .; j_call: TRBJ2-3; cdr3_nt: TGTGCCGCTTCGGCAGGGAGGGGAGATACGCAGTATTTT; cdr3_aa: CAASAGRGDTQYF
d_call: .; v_call: TRBV6-5; clone_size: many; j_call: TRBJ2-1; cdr3_nt: TGTGCCAGCACCTCGGACCCCTGGAAGTCCTACAATGAGCAGTTCTTC; cdr3_aa: CASTSDPWKSYNEQFF
d_call: .; v_call: TRBV2; clone_size: many; j_call: TRBJ1-6; cdr3_nt: TGTGCCAGCAGTGGGGGCAGGGATTCACCCCTCCACTTT; cdr3_aa: CASSGGRDSPLHF
d_call: .; v_call: TRBV6-2/TRBV6-3; clone_size: many; j_call: TRBJ2-5; cdr3_nt: TGTGCCAGCAGTTACAGGGACCAAGAGACCCAGTACTTC; cdr3_aa: CASSYRDQETQYF
d_call: .; v_call: TRBV5-1; clone_size: many; j_call: TRBJ2-1; cdr3_nt: TGCGCCAGCAGTTTCCCCGGGCCGAATGAGCAGTTCTTC; cdr3_aa: CASSFPGPNEQFF
d_call: TRBD2; v_call: TRBV7-8; clone_size: many; j_call: TRBJ2-1; cdr3_nt: TGTGCCAGCAGCTCCGAGCGGGGCTCCTACAATGAGCAGTTCTTC; cdr3_aa: CASSSERGSYNEQFF
d_call: .; v_call: TRBV7-6; clone_size: few; j_call: TRBJ2-2; cdr3_nt: TGTGCCAGCAGCGACACAGGGAGAGCCGGGGAGCTGTTTTTT; cdr3_aa: CASSDTGRAGELFF
d_call: TRBD1; v_call: TRBV7-2; clone_size: many; j_call: TRBJ2-7; cdr3_nt: TGTGCCAGCAGCTTACGACAGGGCGGCTACGAGCAGTACTTC; cdr3_aa: CASSLRQGGYEQYF
d_call: .; v_call: TRBV28; clone_size: many; j_call: TRBJ1-2; cdr3_nt: TGTGCCAGCAGTAACGGACAGCGCTATGGCTACACCTTC; cdr3_aa: CASSNGQRYGYTF
d_call: .; v_call: TRBV10-3; clone_size: few; j_call: TRBJ1-5; cdr3_nt: TGTGCCATCAGTGAGTCTGAAGCTAGCAATCAGCCCCAGCATTTT; cdr3_aa: CAISESEASNQPQHF
d_call: TRBD2; v_call: TRBV29-1; clone_size: many; j_call: TRBJ2-3; cdr3_nt: TGCAGCGTTGATGCGGGAGGGTCCACAGATACGCAGTATTTT; cdr3_aa: CSVDAGGSTDTQYF
d_call: .; v_call: TRBV20-1; clone_size: few; j_call: TRBJ1-5; cdr3_nt: TGCAGTGCTAGAGTCGCGGGGTCAGTCGATCAGCCCCAGCATTTT; cdr3_aa: CSARVAGSVDQPQHF
d_call: .; v_call: TRBV20-1; clone_size: many; j_call: TRBJ2-5; cdr3_nt: TGCAGTGCCCAGATCATGGGGGTTGGCATCTACCAAGAGACCCAGTACTTC; cdr3_aa: CSAQIMGVGIYQETQYF